This TCR beta chain was sequenced during a study of blood T cell repertoires in COVID-19. Only a few counts were recorded for this clone. Some clones are missing from TCRdb's copy, which holds only in-frame ones; the method was immunoSEQ multiplex PCR. The sample holds a few hundred thousand clones, about 80% seen once. The TCR originated in a middle-aged man who had recovered from COVID-19. The sequenced sample was PBMCs or T cells enriched from blood (not recorded which).

The CDR3 coding sequence is TGTGCCAGCAGCTCGTTTCAGGGAGCTTTCTTT. This gives the protein CASSSFQGAFF. The chain combines TRBV11-2 with TRBJ1-1, with D tentatively TRBD1 (5 bases). The V gene's germline CDR1 is SGHAT and CDR2 FQNNGV. This CDR3 comprises 11 residues. V was pared by 4 bases and J by 10 bases, with 10 bases between.